What follows is one T cell receptor beta chain and its context. Its antigen is still unknown. Here immunoSEQ multiplex PCR was the method, and the copy in TCRdb shows in-frame clones only, minus some. The sample yields 950,000 to 1,300,000 clones, around 76% seen once. The sample comes from a study of shared clonotypes between healthy human individuals. Study results and limitations: Clonotype sharing among donors, it was expected, would be affected by sequencing depth. Specimens sampled were limited to blood, with tissue repertoires likely differing.

Germline CDR1 is LNHDA and CDR2 is SQIVND (reference sequence). CDR3 length equals 14 residues. V shed 6 bases and J 5 bases; nucleotides not matched to a gene: 7. Input material: memory CD4+ T cells sorted from blood. Subset here: CD45RA-negative fraction. This TCR came from a man between 18 and 29 years old in good health. V gene TRBV19 combines with J gene TRBJ2-7; 10 bases line up with TRBD2. The CDR3 protein is CASRAGGPLDEQYF. Written as DNA, the CDR3 is TGTGCCAGTAGAGCGGGAGGGCCGCTGGACGAGCAGTACTTC.